Listed below are T cell receptor beta chains from one sample, sequenced in a study of immune cell composition in non-small cell lung cancer. Produced via immunoSEQ multiplex PCR; TCRdb's table is partial and in-frame only. Among more than 8,500 clones listed, less than 80% were seen once. Sample: non-adjacent lung tissue. Receptors were obtained from a human donor with non-small cell lung cancer. CDR3s include the opening cysteine and the closing phenylalanine or tryptophan. Each record gives: J gene, V gene, CDR3 length, CDR3 protein.

>TRBJ2-5|TRBV6-8|9
CASNNNRDF
>TRBJ2-1|TRBV14|13
CASSQERAGEQFF
>TRBJ2-5|TRBV5-1|15
CASSLTAGEVETQYF
>TRBJ2-3|TRBV6-4|15
CASSDSRGGTDTQYF
>TRBJ2-3|TRBV21-1|17
CASSGRQGPFLTDTQYF
>TRBJ2-6|TRBV13|16
CASSLIQGVGANVLTF
>TRBJ1-2|TRBV4-3|17
CASSQELSGTGLYGYTF
>TRBJ1-6|TRBV6-6|15
CASTLQTVSNSPLHF
>TRBJ1-1|TRBV25-1|14
CASTPPRVGTEAFF
>TRBJ2-7|TRBV4-3|14
CASSQRGLPYEQYF
>TRBJ2-7|TRBV18|15
CASSPTAGGSYEQYF
>TRBJ2-7|TRBV4-1|14
CASSHQLGPYEQYF
>TRBJ1-2|TRBV7-8|16
CASSSLPGPEGGGYTF
>TRBJ1-1|TRBV27|13
CASSLSRAREAFF
>TRBJ1-1|TRBV29-1|12
CSAVIGGTEAFF